These 21 T cell receptor beta chains were all obtained from the same sample, sequenced in a study of T-cell reconstitution after alpha-beta-depleted transplantation in children. Unique molecular identifiers were used to barcode this TCRbeta library. TCRdb reprocessed the PCR reads via MiXCR and lists one record per CDR3 protein. This repertoire shows hundreds of thousands of distinct CDR3 sequences, over 10% found once; its top ten account for around 2%. The specimen comprised PBMCs, mostly from graft donor cells, sampled 360 days after TCRalphabeta/CD19-depleted stem cell transplant. The receptors here all came from a male patient under 18 who had a stem cell transplant for acute myeloid leukemia, so the T cells may come from the graft donor.

This sequence joins TRBV20-1 and TRBJ2-7, with D maybe TRBD1 (5 bases). The CDR3 extends over 13 amino acids. Germline CDR1 reads DFQATT; CDR2 reads SNEGSKA (reference sequence). Trimming shortened V by 3 bases and J by 4 bases, and 13 bases separated the two germline ends. The CDR3 DNA sequence: TGCAGTGCTAGGGGGCTCGCTCTATACGAGCAGTACTTC. As protein: CSARGLALYEQYF.

CDR3 DNA sequence: TGTGCCAGCTCTTCTAACAGGGGAAGGATAGCGGGAGAAGATCTAGCCAAAAACATTCAGTACTTC. It yields the protein CASSSNRGRIAGEDLAKNIQYF. The chain is built from TRBV18 and TRBJ2-4; 9 bases are shared with TRBD2. Trimming removed 6 bases from V and 0 bases from J; junction bases left unmatched: 24. Germline V lookup: CDR1 KGHSH, CDR2 LQKENI. CDR3 length equals 22 residues.

This clonotype has a count of ten or more. The chain employs TRBV18 and TRBJ2-7; 7 bases agree with TRBD2. Germline assignment: CDR1 KGHSH and CDR2 LQKENI. V shed 6 bases and J 3 bases; nucleotides not matched to a gene: 11. There are 15 residues in the CDR3. CDR3 sequence reads: CASSQGAAGIYEQYF. The CDR3 nucleotides read TGTGCCAGCTCCCAAGGCGCAGCGGGGATCTACGAGCAGTACTTC.

This clonotype was observed many times. V gene TRBV20-1 combines with J gene TRBJ2-7, with 8 bases aligning to TRBD2. With V trimmed by 3 bases and J by 3 bases, 19 bases remained unmatched. The CDR3 contains 18 residues. Per the germline V gene, CDR1 is DFQATT and CDR2 is SNEGSKA (reference sequence). The CDR3 bases are TGCAGTGCTAGTCCCCCGGGACAAGTAGCGGGATTTATCTACGAGCAGTACTTC. Amino acids: CSASPPGQVAGFIYEQYF.

The rearrangement uses TRBV11-2 and TRBJ2-7; 12 bases agree with TRBD2. With 1 base clipped from V and 3 bases from J, the junction kept 7 bases outside the gene matches. This CDR3 spans 17 amino acids. Germline values: CDR1 SGHAT, CDR2 FQNNGV. This CDR3 reads CASSLGLAGGGLYEQYF. CDR3 nucleotide sequence: TGTGCCAGCAGCTTAGGTCTAGCGGGAGGGGGGCTCTACGAGCAGTACTTC.

This clonotype was detected only a few times. The V call is TRBV29-1, the J call TRBJ2-5; 9 nucleotides match TRBD2. The CDR3 has 13 residues. The germline CDR1 and CDR2 sequences are SQVTM and ANQGSEA. The V gene end was trimmed by 6 bases and the J gene end by 9 bases; junction bases not matched to a gene: 11. CDR3 loop: CSVRGRLAVAQYF. The CDR3 nucleotides read TGCAGCGTGAGAGGGAGACTAGCGGTGGCCCAGTACTTC.

J is TRBJ2-7 and V is TRBV6-5, with 7 nucleotides matching TRBD2. Germline CDR1 and CDR2: MNHEY and SVGAGI. The CDR3 extends over 15 amino acids. The trim removed 0 bases at V and 5 bases at J, leaving 7 bases unmatched. This chain's CDR3 is CASSYSQLAANEQYF. CDR3 coding DNA: TGTGCCAGCAGTTACTCGCAGCTAGCGGCCAACGAGCAGTACTTC.

There are many counts of this clonotype. The V and J genes are TRBV7-9 and TRBJ2-3, with D unclear. The V end was cut by 1 base, the J end by 3 bases, with 2 bases between. The CDR3 is 12 amino acids. Germline CDR1 is SEHNR and CDR2 is FQNEAQ (reference sequence). The CDR3 region is CASSLETDTQYF. The CDR3 DNA sequence: TGTGCCAGCAGCTTAGAAACAGATACGCAGTATTTT.

At least ten counts were recorded for this clonotype. The V call is TRBV7-2, the J call TRBJ2-1; D not certain. The CDR3 has 15 residues. V lost 8 bases and J 0 bases, leaving 14 bases between the germline ends. Germline loops: CDR1 SGHTA, CDR2 FQGNSA. The CDR3 reads CASLVDPSSYNEQFF. The CDR3 nucleotides read TGTGCCAGCCTTGTAGACCCGAGCTCCTACAATGAGCAGTTCTTC.

Here the CDR3 reads CSARRDPNEKLFF. Here the CDR3 DNA reads TGCAGTGCTAGGAGGGATCCGAATGAAAAACTGTTTTTT. The chain has TRBV20-1 and TRBJ1-4; D not resolved. The germline V gene has CDR1 DFQATT and CDR2 SNEGSKA (reference sequence). The CDR3 length is 13 residues. V lost 3 bases and J 5 bases, leaving 10 bases between the germline ends.

The chain couples TRBV4-3 to TRBJ2-1; weak D call: TRBD1 (5 bases). This CDR3 is built from 15 residues. Germline CDR1 LGHNA, CDR2 YSLEER. The V end was cut by 3 bases, the J end by 3 bases, with 12 bases between. The CDR3 sequence is CASSQFSDNYNEQFF. CDR3 DNA sequence: TGCGCCAGCAGCCAGTTTTCGGACAACTACAATGAGCAGTTCTTC.

This clonotype was counted between two and nine times. The chain carries TRBV30 and TRBJ2-2, with D perhaps TRBD2 (6 bases). The CDR3 extends over 15 amino acids. With 0 bases removed from V and 3 bases from J, the gap between germline ends came to 11 bases. Germline loops: CDR1 GTSNPN, CDR2 SVGIG (reference sequence). The CDR3 reads CAWSVTTGDTGELFF. In nucleotides, the CDR3 is TGTGCCTGGAGTGTAACTACGGGGGACACCGGGGAGCTGTTTTTT.

This clonotype showed up just a few times. V usage is TRBV12-3 or TRBV12-4 and J usage is TRBJ2-1; 8 nucleotides align to TRBD1. CDR3 length: 13 residues. V dropped 6 bases and J dropped 7; count of bases not matched to a gene: 5. CDR3 nucleotides: TGTGCCAGCAGGCGGACAGGGAAGAATGAGCAGTTCTTC. Translating it yields CASRRTGKNEQFF.

This clonotype was counted many times. This sequence joins TRBV20-1 and TRBJ2-3; 13 nucleotides match TRBD2. Germline CDR1 DFQATT, CDR2 SNEGSKA (reference sequence). Trimming at V came to 1 base and at J to 2 bases, leaving 3 bases not matched to a gene. This CDR3 comprises 16 residues. The CDR3 is CSARGGLAGHTDTQYF. The CDR3, as DNA: TGCAGTGCTAGAGGGGGACTAGCGGGACACACAGATACGCAGTATTTT.

The rearrangement joins TRBV11-2 to TRBJ2-5; no definite D call. The CDR3 contains 15 residues. CDR1 SGHAT and CDR2 FQNNGV come from the germline V gene. The V end lost 2 bases, the J end lost 5 bases, and 15 bases lay between the germline ends. The CDR3 DNA reads as TGTGCCAGCAGCTTACTGATTGGCGGCTTGGAGACCCAGTACTTC. Translating it yields CASSLLIGGLETQYF. The whole variable domain, remainder taken from reference TRBV11-2 and TRBJ2-5, is EAGVAQSPRYKIIEKRQSVAFWCNPISGHATLYWYQQILGQGPKLLIQFQNNGVVDDSQLPKDRFSAERLKGVDSTLKIQPAKLEDSAVYLCASSLLIGGLETQYFGPGTRLLVL.

The rearrangement links TRBV4-3 to TRBJ1-1; the match to TRBD1 covers 8 bases. V was clipped by 3 bases and J by 1 base; unmatched bases: 4. CDR3 length: 15 amino acids. CDR1 LGHNA and CDR2 YSLEER come from the germline V gene. CDR3 bases: TGCGCCAGCAGCCAGTCTGGGACAGGGAACACTGAAGCTTTCTTT. It encodes CASSQSGTGNTEAFF.

This clonotype was observed a handful of times. V is TRBV20-1 and J is TRBJ2-7; TRBD2 matches 7 bases. CDR1 is DFQATT, CDR2 SNEGSKA, per germline (reference sequence). The V gene end was trimmed by 5 bases and the J gene end by 3 bases; junction bases not matched to a gene: 13. The length of the CDR3 is 15 residues. For the CDR3, the DNA is TGCAGTGCTGGCACTAGCGACCCCTCCAGCTACGAGCAGTACTTC. Translated, it gives CSAGTSDPSSYEQYF.

This clonotype was found a few times. The chain is built from TRBV6-2 or TRBV6-3 and TRBJ2-1; 13 nucleotides line up with TRBD2. The length of the CDR3 is 18 residues. V lost 0 bases and J lost 13; bases outside the gene matches: 15. CDR1 MNHEY and CDR2 SVGEGT come from the germline V gene. The CDR3 nucleotides read TGTGCCAGCAGTTACTCTCTAGCGGGACTAGCGGGATCAACCCTACAGTTCTTC. Translating gives CASSYSLAGLAGSTLQFF.

Regarding this clonotype: A much bigger clone sits one base away, suggesting this may be a read error. The genes are TRBV28 and TRBJ2-2, with D uncertain. CDR1 and CDR2 from the germline V gene are MDHEN and SYDVKM. The CDR3 length is 12 residues. CDR3 sequence: CVSSPRAGELFF. For the CDR3, the DNA is TGTGTCAGCAGTCCGCGCGCCGGGGAGCTGTTTTTT.

The V call is TRBV28, the J call TRBJ1-1, with 10 positions matching TRBD1. Germline trimming cut 4 bases from V and 5 bases from J; bases unmatched to any gene: 13. The CDR3 has 17 residues. Germline-derived CDR1 and CDR2 are MDHEN and SYDVKM. The CDR3: CASSSPSGQGFRTEAFF. The DNA of the CDR3 is TGTGCCAGCAGTTCCCCCTCGGGACAGGGGTTTCGTACTGAAGCTTTCTTT.

The table lists this clonotype with a few counts. V is TRBV12-3 or TRBV12-4 and J is TRBJ1-4; D gene unclear. V was shortened by 6 bases and J by 8 bases, with 10 bases between the two germline ends. The CDR3 is 12 amino acids. The CDR3 DNA follows: TGTGCCAGCAGCCCCGGGTGGGAAAAACTGTTTTTT. Translation gives CASSPGWEKLFF.